This record looks at one T cell receptor (beta chain) sequence and its context. Its specificity is unknown. The sample originates from a study of shared clonotypes between healthy human individuals. Deep-level assay runs were performed. Produced via immunoSEQ multiplex PCR; TCRdb's table is partial and in-frame only. The sample holds about 2.4 million clones, approximately 93% seen once. Notes on the study in general: A small donor pool kept down the genetic and exposure-history diversity that was represented.

The investigators split CD4+ cells into a CD45RA+ naive subset and a CD45RA-negative memory subset. Germline V lookup: CDR1 PRHDT, CDR2 FYEKMQ (reference sequence). The CDR3 runs to 13 residues. V shed 3 bases, J shed 4 bases, and the junction held 0 bases outside the gene matches. This receptor was taken from a man aged 18 to 30 in good health. Some clones in this sample may be carry-over from other donors' samples. Sequenced input: naive CD4+ T cells from PBMCs. Sample subset: CD45RA+ positively selected. This rearrangement joins TRBV13 to TRBJ1-5; 7 bases map to TRBD1. The CDR3 is CASSLDRNQPQHF. The CDR3 DNA follows: TGTGCCAGCAGCTTGGACAGGAATCAGCCCCAGCATTTT. The entire variable domain, with the rest obtained from reference TRBV13 and TRBJ1-5, is as follows: AAGVIQSPRHLIKEKRETATLKCYPIPRHDTVYWYQQGPGQDPQFLISFYEKMQSDKGSIPDRFSAQQFSDYHSELNMSSLELGDSALYFCASSLDRNQPQHFGDGTRLSIL.